This T cell receptor (beta chain) was captured by sequencing in a study of T cells in Graves' hyperthyroidism and ophthalmopathy. This clonotype was observed many times. J gave up 7 bases and V 2 bases, and 3 bases lay outside the gene matches. CDR3 length: 15 residues. Amplified TCR beta CDR3 regions came from RNA transcripts. The TCR CDR3 was amplified in a first-round RT-PCR using the HTBI primer set. TCRdb itself ran the multiplex PCR reads through MiXCR, one entry per CDR3 protein. The sample has 620,000 or so distinct CDR3 sequences, more than 12% seen once; the top ten hold roughly an eighth. This clonotype was sampled from a woman between 45 and 65 years old with Graves' ophthalmopathy. Sequenced: blood. The gene calls are TRBV12-3 or TRBV12-4 and TRBJ2-2; 11 bases are a match to TRBD1. The CDR3 bases are TGTGCCAGCAGTTTAAGGGACAGGGGGATCGGGGAGCTGTTTTTT. It codes for CASSLRDRGIGELFF.